This section outlines one T cell receptor (beta chain) sequence together with its context. As yet, its antigen is unknown. The source of the sample is a study of response to subunit inactivated influenza vaccine. General observations from the study: The study's authors posited that every seasonal influenza vaccination enlists few new T cells.

TCRdb independently ran MiXCR on the RT-PCR reads; one entry per CDR3 protein. Among 600,000 to 700,000 distinct CDR3 sequences listed, around 15% were seen once. V gave up 3 bases and J gave up 14 bases; unmatched junction bases: 10. This CDR3 has 13 residues. Germline CDR1 and CDR2: SGHVS and FQNEAQ. Sequences were derived from PBMCs from blood, sampled less than 15 days before vaccination. V and J are TRBV7-8 and TRBJ2-1; TRBD2 agrees at 7 bases. The sequence was collected from a man aged 50-60 years who received an inactivated influenza vaccine. The CDR3 region is CASSFNSAGREFF. CDR3 nucleotide sequence: TGTGCCAGCAGCTTTAACTCAGCGGGGAGGGAGTTCTTC.